This entry is about one T cell receptor (beta chain). Its target is not known. At one of its ends the junction is not consistent with the germline gene, which may arise from a read error. Germline CDR1 and CDR2: LNHDA and SQIVND (reference sequence). This CDR3 spans 12 amino acids. Second-dose recipients at about 4 or about 12 weeks were treated as one pooled group. This entry comes from a study of T cell responses to AZD1222 COVID-19 vaccine. Data came from immunoSEQ multiplex PCR; TCRdb stores just in-frame clones and leaves some out. The table records 95,000 or so clones, 91% of them present only once. General study points: A mostly white British donor set with more females was recruited, and clonal diversity was possibly underestimated. Regions left unmutated in variants are reportedly the target of nearly half of spike-specific TCRs. CD4 TCRs linked to vaccination spanned spike, dominating at 160-218 and 743-854.

The sequences come from peripheral blood, collected 28 days after the second AZD1222 dose. The chain carries TRBV19 and TRBJ2-1, with D perhaps matching TRBD1 (5 bases). The sequence was obtained from an adult who received the AZD1222 COVID-19 vaccine. The CDR3 spells CASSAGKDTPLF. The CDR3 nucleotides read TGTGCCAGTAGTGCCGGTAAGGACACCCCCCTCTTC.